This entry is about one T cell receptor (beta chain). Its target is not known. This CDR3 is built from 15 residues. The germline CDR1 and CDR2 sequences are MGHRA and YSYEKL. J gave up 5 bases and V 4 bases, and 8 bases lay outside the gene matches. The sample comes from a study of cytomegalovirus exposure and HLA in healthy donors. General study results and limits: Analysis performed later showed TCR beta chains linked to HLA being more clonally expanded than equally common others. TRBV6-2, TRBV6-3 and some other V segments were excluded as indistinguishable.

Despite likely unrecorded immune exposures, the donors were nominally healthy at the time of sampling. PCR primers comprised 60 Vbeta and 13 Jbeta primers. Repertoires were generated with immunoSEQ multiplex PCR, while TCRdb's copy carries only in-frame clones and drops some. Of around 150,000 clones in the sample, roughly 85% are singletons; the top ten hold 1.3%. This clonotype was obtained from a woman between 50 and 59 years old in good health and CMV-seronegative. The sample taken for sequencing was PBMCs. The rearrangement uses TRBV4-1 and TRBJ1-5; 7 bases match TRBD1. The CDR3 nucleotides are TGCGCCAGCAGCCCCGTGGACAGGACCTATCAGCCCCAGCATTTT. Protein product: CASSPVDRTYQPQHF.